This passage covers 10 T cell receptor beta chains from one sample sequenced in a study of technical replicates of blood from several donors. Method: immunoSEQ multiplex PCR; TCRdb's copy keeps in-frame clones and lacks some. The sample has 85,000 to 100,000 clones, approximately 96% seen once. Sequencing was done on a sample of T cells isolated from PBMCs. These receptors came from a human donor in good health.

This sequence joins TRBV27 and TRBJ2-3; D is ambiguous. V was trimmed by 3 bases and J by 4 bases, leaving 5 bases between them. The CDR3 loop spans 12 amino acids. CDR1 and CDR2 (germline): MNHEY, SMNVEV (reference sequence). CDR3 residues: CASSFGPDTQYF. CDR3 DNA: TGTGCCAGCAGTTTTGGGCCAGATACGCAGTATTTT.

The chain joins TRBV14 to TRBJ1-2; 11 bases fit TRBD1. The V gene's germline CDR1 is SGHDN and CDR2 FVKESK. There are 16 residues in the CDR3. The trim removed 4 bases at V and 7 bases at J, leaving 11 bases unmatched. DNA of the CDR3: TGTGCCAGCAGCCTCCGGACAGGGGGCTCACTTAGTGGCTACACCTTC. Its protein product is CASSLRTGGSLSGYTF.

This chain uses TRBV5-1 with TRBJ2-1; TRBD1 matches 7 bases. The length of the CDR3 is 15 residues. Germline CDR1 reads SGHRS; CDR2 reads YFSETQ. J lost 10 bases, V lost 4 bases, and 14 bases had no gene match. In nucleotides, the CDR3 is TGCGCCAGCAGCCTCACAGGGGTCCAATCCCCGGAGCAGTTCTTC. It specifies CASSLTGVQSPEQFF.

The CDR3 protein is CAISETNRGNTDTQYF. The CDR3 nucleotides are TGTGCCATCAGTGAGACAAACAGGGGCAACACAGATACGCAGTATTTT. V is TRBV10-3 and J is TRBJ2-3; 7 positions agree with TRBD1. CDR3 length equals 16 residues. V was clipped by 2 bases and J by 2 bases; unmatched bases: 7. From germline, CDR1 is ENHRY and CDR2 SYGVKD.

The chain links TRBV6-5 to TRBJ2-7; 8 bases agree with TRBD2. The V gene's germline CDR1 is MNHEY and CDR2 SVGAGI. V trimming: 3 bases; J trimming: 3 bases; junction bases outside the gene matches: 10. The CDR3 length is 16 residues. For the CDR3, the DNA is TGTGCCAGCAGTTATACGAAACTAGCGGCCGACTACGAGCAGTACTTC. This gives the protein CASSYTKLAADYEQYF.

The V and J genes are TRBV7-9 and TRBJ2-1; TRBD2 matches at 7 bases. The CDR3 sequence is 12 residues long. Trimming cost V 6 bases and J 7 bases; bases outside gene matches: 3. Germline V gene sequence: CDR1 SEHNR, CDR2 FQNEAQ (reference sequence). The CDR3 region is CASSMGGNEQFF. The CDR3, as DNA: TGTGCCAGCAGTATGGGGGGGAATGAGCAGTTCTTC.

This chain joins TRBV19 and TRBJ1-5; no reliable D call. The ends were cut back, 2 bases at V and 4 bases at J, with 12 bases in the middle. The CDR3 is made up of 15 amino acids. The germline V gene encodes CDR1 LNHDA and CDR2 SQIVND (reference sequence). This CDR3 is CASSIQEGRNQPQHF. DNA for the CDR3: TGTGCCAGTAGTATACAAGAGGGTCGGAATCAGCCCCAGCATTTT.

The rearrangement uses TRBV6-1 and TRBJ2-1; D is undetermined. V was shortened by 3 bases and J by 4 bases, with 10 bases between the two germline ends. CDR3 length: 14 amino acids. Germline assignment: CDR1 MNHNS and CDR2 SASEGT. The CDR3 is CASSDNRLYNEQFF. CDR3 nucleotides: TGTGCCAGCAGTGATAATCGACTGTACAATGAGCAGTTCTTC.

The V call is TRBV19, the J call TRBJ1-1; the match to TRBD1 covers 9 bases. V lost 3 bases and J lost 3; bases outside the gene matches: 2. The CDR3 runs 14 residues. CDR1 is LNHDA, CDR2 SQIVND, per germline (reference sequence). This CDR3 reads CASSIWTGDTEAFF. The CDR3 nucleotides read TGTGCCAGTAGTATCTGGACAGGGGACACTGAAGCTTTCTTT.

The chain links TRBV28 to TRBJ1-1; the D gene is possibly TRBD1 (6 bases). The CDR3 is made up of 14 amino acids. Germline CDR1 reads MDHEN; CDR2 reads SYDVKM. V lost 6 bases and J lost 4, with 15 bases in between. The CDR3 nucleotides are TGTGCCAGCAGGAGGGGGTTTATGGGCACTGAAGCTTTCTTT. This translates into CASRRGFMGTEAFF.